Listed here are 6 T cell receptor beta chains from one sample, sequenced in a study of T cells after yellow fever vaccination (dated by TCRdb to 2018 to 2020). The method behind the library was 5' RACE. Sequencing relied on an Illumina HiSeq 2500. TCRdb redid the processing of the public reads, applying fastp at Q25 and MiXCR, and retained in-frame beta chains. Rows with one shared CDR3 protein collapse into an entry with the most common genes and DNA. For this sample there are under 300,000 distinct CDR3 sequences; roughly 6.2% appear just once. The top ten clones comprise more than 1% of the sample. Per the publication, the treatment or condition label means: live attenuated yellow fever vaccine strain. Sequencing used CD4+ T cells sorted from PBMCs, obtained on the day of the yellow fever booster vaccination. The origin of the receptors is a young man who received the YFV17D yellow fever vaccine.

This clonotype was detected many times. Germline and junction disagree at one end, which may indicate a read error. The rearrangement links TRBV20-1 to TRBJ2-7, with D possibly being TRBD2 (6 bases). The CDR3 contains 12 residues. Germline V gene lookup returns CDR1 DFQATT and CDR2 SNEGSKA (reference sequence). The CDR3 sequence is CSARRQEAGQEF. The CDR3 DNA is TGCAGTGCTAGACGCCAGGAAGCGGGTCAGGAATTC.

The chain carries TRBV27 and TRBJ2-6, with D perhaps TRBD2 (5 bases). The length of the CDR3 is 15 residues. Trimming took 6 bases from V and 4 from J, leaving 13 bases between them. Germline V lookup: CDR1 MNHEY, CDR2 SMNVEV (reference sequence). CDR3 nucleotide sequence: TGTGCCAGCAGCACCGGGGTACCCGGGGCCAACGTCCTGACTTTC. The encoded protein is CASSTGVPGANVLTF.

The rearrangement uses TRBV30 and TRBJ2-7, with TRBD1 matching 11 bases. Trimming cost V 3 bases and J 6 bases; bases outside gene matches: 4. CDR3 length: 13 residues. CDR1 GTSNPN and CDR2 SVGIG come from the germline V gene (reference sequence). The chain's CDR3 is CAWRDRGLVEQYF. Here the CDR3 DNA reads TGTGCCTGGAGGGACAGGGGGCTTGTCGAGCAGTACTTC.

This clonotype was observed a few times. The chain combines TRBV4-3 with TRBJ2-5; possibly TRBD1 or TRBD2 for D (5 bases each). There are 14 residues in the CDR3. V lost 0 bases to trimming and J lost 5 bases, with 10 bases between them. Germline-derived CDR1 and CDR2 are LGHNA and YSLEER. As DNA, the CDR3 is TGCGCCAGCAGCCAAGAGAACAGGAGGGAGACCCAGTACTTC. Its protein product is CASSQENRRETQYF.

The V and J genes are TRBV19 and TRBJ2-7; 10 positions agree with TRBD2. The V segment lost 5 bases and the J segment 2 bases; nucleotides outside the gene matches: 6. This CDR3 is built from 15 residues. Germline CDR1 and CDR2: LNHDA and SQIVND (reference sequence). DNA for the CDR3: TGTGCCAGTAGTGTCCTAGCGGGAGAGCCCTACGAGCAGTACTTC. It specifies CASSVLAGEPYEQYF.

This clonotype was picked up many times. V usage is TRBV6-2 or TRBV6-3 and J usage is TRBJ2-5; D may be TRBD1 or TRBD2 (6 bases each). The CDR3 length is 14 residues. Germline CDR1 and CDR2: MNHEY and SVGEGT. Trimming stripped 6 bases from V and 3 bases from J, with 14 bases between. Here the CDR3 reads CASREGGAEETQYF. CDR3 bases: TGTGCCAGCAGAGAGGGGGGAGCGGAAGAGACCCAGTACTTC.